This note documents a single TCR beta chain sequence. There is no known antigen for this receptor. Base quality data are lacking; no much larger clone is found one base away. CDR1 and CDR2 were assigned from the germline V gene as ENHRY and SYGVKD. The CDR3 measures 13 amino acids from cysteine to phenylalanine. Left in the record is the CDR3 DNA by itself, 39 bases read in frame from the first base. Relative to germline, V is 5 bases shorter and J is 5 bases shorter, with 10 bases between their ends. The time point label, read with the paper, signifies: baseline before first vaccination. The vaccinee samples were drawn from two UK trials, COV001 and COV002, one of which was a single-blind randomized controlled phase 2/3 trial testing AZD1222 (ChAdOx1 nCoV-19) in healthy adults. For TCRbeta chain sequencing, PBMC samples from trial participants were taken at day 0 and at day 28 after the second dose.

The CDR3 regions of human TCRbeta chains were analyzed by immunosequencing. Per the source publication's procedure: Repertoire TCRs were matched against a reference library of SARS-CoV-2-specific TCRs generated with the MIRA antigen-specificity platform. Breadth was defined as the fraction of unique TCRs that were SARS-CoV-2-associated, and depth was defined as the fraction of total T cells that were SARS-CoV-2-associated. Using the MIRA data, each spike-specific TCR was mapped to the spike region that the TCR reacts to and placed in a CD4 or CD8 class. Log10-transformed breadth and depth values were compared by one-way ANOVA with Sidak's multiple comparisons tests. TCRdb re-hosts the immuneACCESS table, in-frame sequences only. Its copies lack some clones; in the studies checked, an unresolved V gene accounts for under half of them, and the cause for the rest is not known. The V and J calls and clone size are taken from that table; D and trimming were inferred from the DNA. The sample table holds approximately 180,000 clones, of which approximately 88% were seen once. Around 1.6% of the sample belongs to the ten largest clones.

The record originates from a study of T cell responses to AZD1222 COVID-19 vaccine listed by TCRdb under 2021. For the wider study: AZD1222 recipients given second doses at about 4 weeks or at about 12 weeks were pooled, since spike-specific TCR depth and breadth were not found to differ between the two schedules. TCR sequencing was performed for about 240 trial participants, of whom about 200 were given two doses of AZD1222 and 26 were given two doses of MenACWY control vaccine. Trial participants were enrolled by age into subgroups of 18-55, 56-69 and 70-plus years, and roughly 150, 30 and 60 TCR-sequenced participants, respectively, were included in these subgroups. General conclusions and limits of the study: Participants were mostly white British and included more females than males, and it was suggested by the authors that clonal diversity may have been underestimated. In the small 56-69-year group, the increase in depth fell short of significance, most likely because of low power. Because no day 14 peak-response samples were available, repertoires were characterized only after the peak T cell response. Epitopes outside the regions mutated in the B.1.351 and B.1.1.7 variants were reportedly recognized by nearly half of the unique spike-specific TCRs. After two AZD1222 doses, both the breadth and the depth of spike-specific TCRs were significantly higher than at day 0 and than in MenACWY recipients. Only five to seven AZD1222 recipients were SARS-CoV-2 seropositive at baseline, limiting conclusions about previously exposed vaccinees. The whole spike protein was spanned by vaccine-associated CD4 TCRs, and dominant responses were seen in regions 160-218 and 743-854.

Recombination joined TRBV10-3 with TRBJ1-5, with the D gene too uncertain to name. The source is an adult in good health. Sequences were derived from peripheral blood, sampled on day 0 of AZD1222 vaccination. The nucleotide sequence is given as TGTGCCATCAGTAAGGAGCGGGATCAGCCCCAGCATTTT. Its protein reads: CAISKERDQPQHF.